This is a list of T cell receptor beta chains from one sample in a study of shared clonotypes between healthy human individuals. TCRdb's table, derived via immunoSEQ multiplex PCR, lists solely in-frame clones and lacks some. The sample contains over a million clones, about 70% of which appear only once. Sequencing used memory CD4+ T cells sorted from blood. These receptors were collected from a man aged 18 to 29 in good health. Both conserved end residues are part of each CDR3.

>TRBV19
CASISSGGNNEQFF
>TRBV7-9
CASSPRTGLAGGGHEQYF
>TRBV19
CASSIQGGQLNEQFF
>TRBV5-1
CASSTEVSGNTIYF
>TRBV10-3
CASSYHGSSSYEQYF
>TRBV7-9
CASSFFRDTGELFF
>TRBV28
CASSLVGLAGVGEQYF
>TRBV7-9
CASSQGAGAIQETQYF
>TRBV28
CASITDFNQPQHF
>TRBV10-3
CAIREGSATNEKLFF
>TRBV5-6
CASSLVGQGAREQYF
>TRBV7-2
CASSLGSGPPAKNIQYF
>TRBV7-2
CASSPTWLEVSQYF
>TRBV5-1
CASSFDAASYNEQFF
>TRBV21-1
CASSKGVLAGGYGYNEQFF
>TRBV28
CASSTQGSSPLHF
>TRBV5-1
CASSFWGGGSGTEAFF
>TRBV5-6
CASSPTGGYSYNEQFF
>TRBV9
CASSVGGQPATNEKLFF
>TRBV11-2
CASSLPASGANVLTF
>TRBV7-2
CASSPTGGGTDTQYF
>TRBV6-1
CASSEGFPNQPQHF
>TRBV2
CASSGSGYEQYF
>TRBV28
CASSFAGGSSYEQYF
>TRBV12-1
CASSTYRVDGKNIQYF
>TRBV23-1
CASSQTREREQYF
>TRBV2
CASSASGVRSPLHF
>TRBV10-3
CAISEGRIVSPLHF
>TRBV5-1
CASSLETGVNMNTEAFF